This TCR beta chain was sequenced in a study of T cell clonotyping in hematopoietic cell transplantation. Whole-study findings and limits: After transplant, recipient diversity fell while pathologically expanded clonotypes grew through day 180. Few recipient clonotypes overlapped donors; over 95% were de novo at given depth. Cells were unsorted, so CD4 and CD8 contributions were not separated. Higher Inverse Simpson Index values in graft donor and pretransplant recipient predicted broader posttransplant TCR diversity.

Deletions cut 1 base from V and 5 bases from J, with 8 bases between. Germline V gene sequence: CDR1 SEHNR, CDR2 FQNEAQ (reference sequence). There are 13 residues in the CDR3. Points on this clone: Its cognate antigen is unknown.

Sequenced by immunoSEQ multiplex PCR; TCRdb stores in-frame clones only, minus some. The table lists fewer than 50,000 clones, about 93% of them singletons, with 0.7% to 0.95% in the top ten. This clonotype was sampled from a woman aged 45-59 years in good health. Some clones in this sample may be carry-over from other donors' samples. Sequenced input: peripheral blood mononuclear cells. This rearrangement joins TRBV7-9 to TRBJ1-1; D call uncertain. The CDR3 here is CASSLEVGTEAFF. The CDR3 DNA sequence: TGTGCCAGCAGCTTAGAAGTCGGAACTGAAGCTTTCTTT.